Shown below are 30 T cell receptor beta chains from a single sample sequenced in a study of regulatory T cells in long-lasting Graves disease. CDR3-region Arm-PCR and iRepertoire HTBI primers produced the TCR beta libraries. TCRdb ran MiXCR on the multiplex PCR reads and lists one entry per CDR3 protein. The sample has approximately 400,000 distinct CDR3 sequences, more than 13% seen once. The time point is: newly diagnosed GD, antithyroid drugs for less than 3 months. RNA from PBMCs was the source of the TCR library. The same specimen was also included in a second study, on T cells in Graves' hyperthyroidism and ophthalmopathy.

Specimen: peripheral blood mononuclear cells (PBMCs), collected at new diagnosis, from a patient treated with antithyroid drugs. All receptors derive from a woman aged 30 to 39 with Graves disease.

This clonotype was seen repeatedly, ten times or more. This chain uses TRBV28 with TRBJ1-2, with D unclear. V shed 3 bases and J shed 0 bases, with 5 bases lying between them. Germline V gene sequence: CDR1 MDHEN, CDR2 SYDVKM. The CDR3 extends over 13 amino acids. The CDR3 sequence: CASSFQANYGYTF. The CDR3 coding sequence is TGTGCCAGCAGTTTCCAAGCTAACTATGGCTACACCTTC.

This clonotype was seen at least ten times. The rearrangement uses TRBV7-9 and TRBJ2-5, with TRBD2 identical over 9 bases. Losses at the gene ends were 5 bases for V and 9 bases for J; bases not matched to a gene: 7. This CDR3 spans 13 amino acids. CDR1 is SEHNR, CDR2 FQNEAQ, per germline (reference sequence). The CDR3 sequence is CASSPGTSWAQYF. The CDR3 bases are TGTGCCAGCAGCCCGGGGACTAGCTGGGCCCAGTACTTC. Variable domain in full (rest from reference TRBV7-9 and TRBJ2-5): DTGVSQNPRHKITKRGQNVTFRCDPISEHNRLYWYRQTLGQGPEFLTYFQNEAQLEKSRLLSDRFSAERPKGSFSTLEIQRTEQGDSAMYLCASSPGTSWAQYFGPGTRLLVL.

In this sample, this clonotype turned up many times. DNA of the CDR3: TGTGCCAGCAGGAGCGACGGACAGGGCCATAATTCACCCCTCCACTTT. This sequence encodes CASRSDGQGHNSPLHF. The chain couples TRBV27 to TRBJ1-6; TRBD1 aligns across 8 bases. V lost 6 bases and J lost 5; bases outside the gene matches: 9. Germline V gene sequence: CDR1 MNHEY, CDR2 SMNVEV (reference sequence). The CDR3 totals 16 residues.

A few counts support this clonotype. The J gene is TRBJ2-1, the V gene TRBV28, with TRBD1 as a possible D gene (5 bases). Germline loops: CDR1 MDHEN, CDR2 SYDVKM. Trimming cost V 4 bases and J 9 bases, with 13 bases left between them. The CDR3 consists of 13 residues. CDR3 in DNA: TGTGCCAGCAGTTCCACCCATCAGGGTGAGCAGTTCTTC. It encodes CASSSTHQGEQFF.

As concerns this clonotype: One base away lies a much larger clone, so this may be a sequencing read error. The genes are TRBV27 and TRBJ2-1; D gene unclear. This CDR3 has 14 amino acids. V shed 5 bases and J shed 6 bases, with 14 bases lying between them. In germline, CDR1 is MNHEY, CDR2 SMNVEV (reference sequence). The CDR3 sequence: CASSPLYRSNEQFF. The CDR3 nucleotides are TGTGCCAGCAGTCCACTTTATCGCAGCAATGAGCAGTTCTTC.

This clonotype was found a few times. The rearrangement uses TRBV12-3 or TRBV12-4 and TRBJ1-5; no firm D call. The CDR3 is made up of 13 amino acids. Trimming took 3 bases from V and 5 from J, leaving 8 bases between them. The CDR3 region is CASSFSGDQPQHF. The CDR3 DNA reads as TGTGCCAGCAGTTTTAGTGGGGATCAGCCCCAGCATTTT.

This clonotype was recorded at least ten times. The chain joins TRBV7-3 to TRBJ2-3; TRBD1 matches 7 bases. This CDR3 comprises 13 residues. Germline CDR1 is SGHTA and CDR2 is FQGTGA. V shed 5 bases, J shed 3 bases, and the junction held 2 bases outside the gene matches. CDR3 in amino acids: CASSPGQTDTQYF. The CDR3 DNA reads as TGTGCCAGCAGCCCGGGACAGACAGATACGCAGTATTTT.

This clonotype was seen a handful of times. This chain uses TRBV29-1 with TRBJ2-1, with 7 nucleotides matching TRBD2. Germline CDR1 and CDR2: SQVTM and ANQGSEA. V lost 3 bases and J lost 4; bases outside the gene matches: 6. The CDR3 covers 14 residues. The CDR3 region is CSVDRAGIYNEQFF. Here the CDR3 DNA reads TGCAGCGTTGATCGAGCGGGGATTTACAATGAGCAGTTCTTC.

This clonotype was recorded at least ten times. The chain uses TRBV5-5 and TRBJ2-1; 7 bases line up with TRBD2. The V gene's germline CDR1 is SGHKS and CDR2 YYEKEE (reference sequence). The junction had 4 bases not matched to a gene; V was cut back by 4 bases and J by 6 bases. This CDR3 region has 13 residues. The CDR3 region is CASSPGLVNEQFF. CDR3 nucleotides: TGTGCCAGCAGCCCCGGACTAGTCAATGAGCAGTTCTTC.

About this clonotype itself: This may be a read error, as it is one base from a much larger clone. This chain joins TRBV11-2 and TRBJ2-1; 9 positions agree with TRBD2. Germline V gene lookup returns CDR1 SGHAT and CDR2 FQNNGV. The ends lost 0 bases at V and 10 bases at J; junction bases unmatched: 7. The CDR3 runs 15 residues. CDR3 nucleotide sequence: TGTGCCAGCAGCTTAGATAGCGGGAGTTTCTACGAGCAGTTCTTC. Translation gives CASSLDSGSFYEQFF.

This clonotype occurred many times. The CDR3 region has the DNA TGTGCCAGCAGCTTACTGGTTAGCAATCAGCCCCAGCATTTT. Protein: CASSLLVSNQPQHF. The chain carries TRBV7-8 and TRBJ1-5, with D unresolved. The CDR3 has 14 residues. Germline CDR1 reads SGHVS; CDR2 reads FQNEAQ. V was shortened by 2 bases and J by 0 bases, with 5 bases between the two germline ends.

As DNA, the CDR3 is TGCGCCAGCAGCCAAGATAGGAGCGGGAGCCGCGATACGCAGTATTTT. This codes for CASSQDRSGSRDTQYF. The chain employs TRBV4-1 and TRBJ2-3; 8 nucleotides agree with TRBD2. Germline loops: CDR1 MGHRA, CDR2 YSYEKL. V lost 0 bases to trimming and J lost 6 bases; unmatched junction nucleotides: 8. The CDR3 contains 16 residues.

This clonotype was detected many times. The chain is built from TRBV30 and TRBJ2-3; 9 bases fit TRBD2. Germline V CDR1 and CDR2: GTSNPN, SVGIG (reference sequence). With 8 bases clipped from V and 6 bases from J, the junction kept 12 bases outside the gene matches. The CDR3 has 14 amino acids. The CDR3 nucleotides are TGTGCCCGAGGTGGGACTAGCAGTGGCGATACGCAGTATTTT. This sequence encodes CARGGTSSGDTQYF. Based on the CDR3 plus reference TRBV30 and TRBJ2-3, the full variable domain is SQTIHQWPATLVQPVGSPLSLECTVEGTSNPNLYWYRQAAGRGLQLLFYSVGIGQISSEVPQNLSASRPQDRQFILSSKKLLLSDSGFYLCARGGTSSGDTQYFGPGTRLTVL.

This clonotype was counted at least ten times. The genes are TRBV6-2 or TRBV6-3 and TRBJ2-3; D might be TRBD1 or TRBD2, each matching 5 bases. The V end lost 8 bases, the J end lost 2 bases, and 17 bases lay between the germline ends. Germline V lookup: CDR1 MNHEY, CDR2 SVGEGT. The CDR3 consists of 15 residues. DNA of the CDR3: TGTGCCAGCTGGAGCTGGGACCCTTCCACAGATACGCAGTATTTT. It codes for CASWSWDPSTDTQYF.

This clonotype showed up just a few times. V and J are TRBV10-3 and TRBJ1-1; 7 bases are a match to TRBD1. V gave up 4 bases and J gave up 5 bases; unmatched junction bases: 4. The CDR3 runs 13 residues. The germline gives CDR1 ENHRY, CDR2 SYGVKD. As DNA, the CDR3 is TGTGCCATCAGTGCCTCAGGGGGGACTGAAGCTTTCTTT. Its translation is CAISASGGTEAFF.

This clonotype appeared a few times. V gene TRBV12-3 or TRBV12-4 combines with J gene TRBJ2-3; D remains unclear. The CDR3 length is 13 residues. Between the trimmed V and J ends, which lost 4 bases and 4 bases, there was a span of 9 bases. CDR3 sequence: CASSSVGSDTQYF. The CDR3 coding sequence is TGTGCCAGCAGTTCCGTAGGATCAGATACGCAGTATTTT.

This clonotype was counted only a few times. This chain uses TRBV7-2 with TRBJ2-7; TRBD2 matches at 13 bases. The CDR3 has 16 residues. J gave up 7 bases and V 4 bases, and 10 bases lay outside the gene matches. Germline V gene data show CDR1 as SGHTA and CDR2 as FQGNSA. The CDR3, as DNA: TGTGCCAGCAGCTCCTGGACTAGCGGGAGTGGGTGGGAGCAGTACTTC. The encoded protein is CASSSWTSGSGWEQYF.

V and J are TRBV5-1 and TRBJ2-5; D unclear. The V gene's germline CDR1 is SGHRS and CDR2 YFSETQ. The CDR3 has 14 residues. V was trimmed by 4 bases and J by 5 bases, leaving 15 bases between them. CDR3 residues: CASSARSTQETQYF. The CDR3 DNA sequence: TGCGCCAGCAGCGCCCGTTCCACCCAGGAGACCCAGTACTTC.

This chain links TRBV11-2 with TRBJ1-5, with D tentatively TRBD1 (6 bases). V was clipped by 2 bases and J by 7 bases, with 9 bases between them. The CDR3 has 13 residues. Germline V gene lookup returns CDR1 SGHAT and CDR2 FQNNGV. DNA of the CDR3: TGTGCCAGCAGCTTATCAGGGGTCCAGCCCCAGCATTTT. Translated, it gives CASSLSGVQPQHF.

This clonotype occurred many times. This rearrangement joins TRBV20-1 to TRBJ1-5; 9 nucleotides align to TRBD1. The CDR3 spans 15 residues. V was clipped by 6 bases and J by 4 bases; unmatched bases: 10. The germline gives CDR1 DFQATT, CDR2 SNEGSKA (reference sequence). The CDR3 DNA reads TGCAGTGCGAGACCCGCGACAGGGGGAAATCAGCCCCAGCATTTT. This encodes CSARPATGGNQPQHF.

The chain links TRBV5-6 to TRBJ1-2, with 12 bases matching TRBD1. This CDR3 region has 16 residues. Germline CDR1 SGHDT, CDR2 YYEEEE. V lost 4 bases and J lost 8; bases outside the gene matches: 12. CDR3 bases: TGTGCCAGCAGCCGTCCCGGGACAGGGGGCTGGGTCGGCTACACCTTC. This sequence encodes CASSRPGTGGWVGYTF.

This clonotype was observed at least ten times. The chain employs TRBV3-1 and TRBJ1-1, with D perhaps TRBD1 (5 bases). The CDR3 covers 15 residues. V was shortened by 0 bases and J by 4 bases, with 12 bases between the two germline ends. Looked up from germline, CDR1 is LGHDT and CDR2 is YNNKEL (reference sequence). The CDR3, as DNA: TGTGCCAGCAGCCAAGAATCGTCGGGGGGCACTGAAGCTTTCTTT. Translating it yields CASSQESSGGTEAFF.

The CDR3 bases are TGTGCCAGTAGTACCACTAGCGGGTTCGGAGAGACCCAGTACTTC. It yields the protein CASSTTSGFGETQYF. The chain links TRBV19 to TRBJ2-1, with TRBD2 matching 9 bases. The end of the DNA aligns better with TRBJ2-5, so the J call may be wrong. CDR1 and CDR2 (germline): LNHDA, SQIVND (reference sequence). This CDR3 has 15 amino acids.

At least ten counts were recorded for this clonotype. The chain has TRBV20-1 and TRBJ2-1; 9 positions match TRBD2. The CDR3 extends over 14 amino acids. Losses at the gene ends were 4 bases for V and 3 bases for J; bases not matched to a gene: 4. Germline loops: CDR1 DFQATT, CDR2 SNEGSKA (reference sequence). DNA for the CDR3: TGCAGTGCTATACTAGCGGGCCTCTACAATGAGCAGTTCTTC. Protein: CSAILAGLYNEQFF.

This clonotype was picked up a small number of times. V is TRBV6-1 and J is TRBJ1-2; 9 bases fit TRBD1. The CDR3 consists of 14 residues. The germline gives CDR1 MNHNS, CDR2 SASEGT. Trimming removed 2 bases from V and 6 bases from J; junction bases left unmatched: 4. CDR3 in amino acids: CASSELDRGDGYTF. CDR3 nucleotides: TGTGCCAGCAGTGAACTGGACAGGGGAGATGGCTACACCTTC.

This clonotype was detected many times. The V gene is TRBV18, the J gene TRBJ2-5; D gene uncertain. CDR3 length: 13 amino acids. The V gene's germline CDR1 is KGHSH and CDR2 LQKENI. Trimming left V 4 bases short and J 5 bases short, with 11 bases between. Here the CDR3 DNA reads TGTGCCAGCTCACGAGACATATGGGAGACCCAGTACTTC. As protein: CASSRDIWETQYF. Supplemented by reference TRBV18 and TRBJ2-5, the full variable domain reads NAGVMQNPRHLVRRRGQEARLRCSPMKGHSHVYWYRQLPEEGLKFMVYLQKENIIDESGMPKERFSAEFPKEGPSILRIQQVVRGDSAAYFCASSRDIWETQYFGPGTRLLVL.

This clonotype showed up many times. The chain couples TRBV3-1 to TRBJ2-1, with TRBD2 as a possible D gene (5 bases). V shed 0 bases and J shed 6 bases, with 18 bases lying between them. CDR1 and CDR2 (germline): LGHDT, YNNKEL (reference sequence). The CDR3 runs 17 residues. As DNA, the CDR3 is TGTGCCAGCAGCCAAGATTCTCCCGTTATCCGGGGCAATGAGCAGTTCTTC. It yields the protein CASSQDSPVIRGNEQFF.

The chain links TRBV30 to TRBJ1-5; D not resolved. Trimming removed 0 bases from V and 4 bases from J, with 7 bases in between. CDR1 and CDR2 (germline): GTSNPN, SVGIG (reference sequence). This CDR3 has 13 amino acids. In DNA, the CDR3 is TGTGCCTGGAGTGTCCGAACAAATCAGCCCCAGCATTTT. Encoded protein: CAWSVRTNQPQHF. Filled out from reference TRBV30 and TRBJ1-5, the complete variable domain reads SQTIHQWPATLVQPVGSPLSLECTVEGTSNPNLYWYRQAAGRGLQLLFYSVGIGQISSEVPQNLSASRPQDRQFILSSKKLLLSDSGFYLCAWSVRTNQPQHFGDGTRLSIL.

This clonotype was seen ten or more times. The chain couples TRBV29-1 to TRBJ1-1; D not resolved. Trimming shortened V by 4 bases and J by 0 bases, and 9 bases separated the two germline ends. The CDR3 has 13 amino acids. Germline CDR1 and CDR2: SQVTM and ANQGSEA. The CDR3 region is CSVAVEVNTEAFF. As DNA, the CDR3 is TGCAGCGTTGCGGTTGAAGTGAACACTGAAGCTTTCTTT.

This clonotype was seen at least ten times. V usage is TRBV12-3 or TRBV12-4 and J usage is TRBJ2-3; 10 bases align to TRBD2. The J segment lost 2 bases and the V segment lost 5 bases, leaving 16 bases of the junction unmatched. The CDR3 sequence is 19 residues long. In DNA form, the CDR3 reads TGTGCCAGCAGTCCAGGTGGGACTAGCGAATTAAGTCCCACAGATACGCAGTATTTT. Translation gives CASSPGGTSELSPTDTQYF.